This T cell receptor beta chain comes out of a study of CD8+ T cells in alopecia areata. Study overall: Tofacitinib ran 6 to 18 months, followed by 6 months off drug. General study results and limits: TCRs were shared less clearly across patients than in mice, possibly for HLA-related reasons. Clonality in lesional scalp, especially alopecia totalis/universalis, exceeded that of normal scalp.

This CDR3 is built from 17 residues. In germline, CDR1 is SGHAT, CDR2 FQNNGV. With 5 bases clipped from V and 8 bases from J, the junction kept 12 bases outside the gene matches. Samples from alopecia areata patients were lesional scalp punch biopsies and peripheral blood. Notes on this clone: Its antigen remains unknown.

As the sequencing template, cDNA was produced by extracting RNA and reverse transcribing it. Sequenced by immunoSEQ multiplex PCR; TCRdb stores in-frame clones only, minus some. The sample comprises about 97,000 clones, around 45% of which are singletons, and 1% to 1.5% rests with the top ten. What was sequenced was CD4+ T cells sorted from blood. The rearrangement joins TRBV11-2 to TRBJ2-1; 13 bases match TRBD2. This TCR was recovered from a human donor with alopecia areata. CDR3 nucleotides: TGTGCCAGCAGCCCAATCAGGACTAGCGGGAGACGCGATGAGCAGTTCTTC. It specifies CASSPIRTSGRRDEQFF. The complete variable domain, with remaining parts taken from reference TRBV11-2 and TRBJ2-1, reads EAGVAQSPRYKIIEKRQSVAFWCNPISGHATLYWYQQILGQGPKLLIQFQNNGVVDDSQLPKDRFSAERLKGVDSTLKIQPAKLEDSAVYLCASSPIRTSGRRDEQFFGPGTRLTVL.